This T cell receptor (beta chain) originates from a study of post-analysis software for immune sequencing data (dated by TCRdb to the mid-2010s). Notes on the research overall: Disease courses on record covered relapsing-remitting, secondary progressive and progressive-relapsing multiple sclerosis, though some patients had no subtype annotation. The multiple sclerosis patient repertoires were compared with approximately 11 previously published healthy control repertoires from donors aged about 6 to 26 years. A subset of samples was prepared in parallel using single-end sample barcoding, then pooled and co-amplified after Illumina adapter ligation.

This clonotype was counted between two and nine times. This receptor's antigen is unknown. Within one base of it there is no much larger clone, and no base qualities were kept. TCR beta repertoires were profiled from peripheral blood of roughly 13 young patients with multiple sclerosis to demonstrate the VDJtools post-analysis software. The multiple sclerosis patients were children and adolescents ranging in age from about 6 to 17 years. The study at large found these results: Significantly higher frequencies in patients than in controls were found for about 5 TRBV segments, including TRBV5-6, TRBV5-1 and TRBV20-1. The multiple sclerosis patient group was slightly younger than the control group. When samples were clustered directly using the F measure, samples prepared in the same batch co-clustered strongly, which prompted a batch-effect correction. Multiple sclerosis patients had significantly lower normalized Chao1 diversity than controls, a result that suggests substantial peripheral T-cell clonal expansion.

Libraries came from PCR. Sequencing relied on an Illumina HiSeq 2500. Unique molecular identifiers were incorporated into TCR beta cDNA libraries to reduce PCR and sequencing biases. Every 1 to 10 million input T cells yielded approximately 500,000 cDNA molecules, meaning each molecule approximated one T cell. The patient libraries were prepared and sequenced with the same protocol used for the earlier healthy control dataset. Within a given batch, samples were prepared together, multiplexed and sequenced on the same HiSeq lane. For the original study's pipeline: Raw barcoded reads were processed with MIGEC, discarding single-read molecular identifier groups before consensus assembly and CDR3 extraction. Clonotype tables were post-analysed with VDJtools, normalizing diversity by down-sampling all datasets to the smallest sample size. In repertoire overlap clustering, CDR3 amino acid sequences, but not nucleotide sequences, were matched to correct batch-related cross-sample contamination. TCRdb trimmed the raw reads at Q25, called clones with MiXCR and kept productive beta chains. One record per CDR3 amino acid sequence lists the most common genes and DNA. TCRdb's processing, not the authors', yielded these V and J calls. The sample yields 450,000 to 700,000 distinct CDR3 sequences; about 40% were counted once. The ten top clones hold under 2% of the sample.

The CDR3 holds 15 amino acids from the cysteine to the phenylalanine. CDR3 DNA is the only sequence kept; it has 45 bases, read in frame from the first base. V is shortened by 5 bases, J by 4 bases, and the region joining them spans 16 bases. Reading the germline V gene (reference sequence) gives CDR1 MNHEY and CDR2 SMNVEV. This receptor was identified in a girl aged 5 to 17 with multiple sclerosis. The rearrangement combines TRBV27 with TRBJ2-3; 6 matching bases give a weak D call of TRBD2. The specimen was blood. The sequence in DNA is TGTGCCAGCAGTCCGAGAGGAGGGCTCCCAGATACGCAGTATTTT. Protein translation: CASSPRGGLPDTQYF.